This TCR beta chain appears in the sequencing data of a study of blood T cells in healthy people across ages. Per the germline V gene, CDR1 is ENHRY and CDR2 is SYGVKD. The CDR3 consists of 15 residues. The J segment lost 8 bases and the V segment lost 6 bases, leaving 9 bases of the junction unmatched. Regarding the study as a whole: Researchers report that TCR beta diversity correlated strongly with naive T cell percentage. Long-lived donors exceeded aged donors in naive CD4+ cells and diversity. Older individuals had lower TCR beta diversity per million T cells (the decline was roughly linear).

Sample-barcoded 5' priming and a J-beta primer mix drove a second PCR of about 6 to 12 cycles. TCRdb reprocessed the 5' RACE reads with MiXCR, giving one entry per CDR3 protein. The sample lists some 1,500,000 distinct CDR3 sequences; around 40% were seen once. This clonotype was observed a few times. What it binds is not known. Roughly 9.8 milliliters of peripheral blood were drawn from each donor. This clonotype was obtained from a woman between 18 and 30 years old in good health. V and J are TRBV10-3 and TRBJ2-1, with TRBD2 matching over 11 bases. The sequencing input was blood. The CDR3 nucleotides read TGTGCCATCAGGACTAGCGGGGCCCAAAACGATGAGCAGTTCTTC. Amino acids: CAIRTSGAQNDEQFF.